The rows below give T cell receptor beta chains drawn from one sample of a study of cytomegalovirus exposure and HLA in healthy donors. Assay: immunoSEQ multiplex PCR; the TCRdb copy retains only in-frame clones and omits some. The data hold about 180,000 clones, with more than 80% observed a single time. Material for sequencing was PBMCs. These receptors came from a woman in her late teens or twenties in good health and CMV-seropositive. The CDR3 runs from the conserved cysteine through the conserved F or W. A D gene is named only where the DNA matches it firmly. The size of a clone is reported for some rows only, either as once, few or many, or as a class for expanded clones.

j_gene,d_gene,abundance,len,v_gene,CDR3aa,CDR3nt
TRBJ2-5,.,.,14,TRBV7-7,CASSATGNQETQYF,TGTGCCAGCAGCGCCACGGGGAATCAAGAGACCCAGTACTTC
TRBJ2-7,.,few,14,TRBV4-1,CASSEGHMAYEQYF,TGCGCCAGCAGCGAGGGACATATGGCCTACGAGCAGTACTTC
TRBJ2-1,.,.,15,TRBV7-8,CASSLERGIYNEQFF,TGTGCCAGCAGCTTAGAGAGGGGGATCTACAATGAGCAGTTCTTC
TRBJ1-1,.,.,14,TRBV30,CAWGPGGENTEAFF,TGTGCCTGGGGGCCGGGGGGAGAGAACACTGAAGCTTTCTTT
TRBJ1-4,.,.,15,TRBV7-9,CASSLEALQDEKLFF,TGTGCCAGCAGCTTAGAAGCGTTACAGGATGAAAAACTGTTTTTT
TRBJ2-7,TRBD2,.,16,TRBV5-4,CASSLGGAGGQYEQYF,TGTGCCAGCAGCTTGGGTGGAGCGGGGGGGCAATACGAGCAGTACTTC
TRBJ2-3,.,.,13,TRBV11-3,CASSPSQGDTQYF,TGTGCCAGCAGCCCAAGCCAGGGGGATACGCAGTATTTT
TRBJ1-3,.,.,12,TRBV6-5,CASRTTDNTIYF,TGTGCCAGCAGGACGACAGATAACACCATATATTTT
TRBJ2-5,TRBD1,.,14,TRBV5-6,CASSSTGREETQYF,TGTGCCAGCAGCTCGACAGGGCGGGAAGAGACCCAGTACTTC
TRBJ2-5,TRBD1,.,18,TRBV4-1,CASSQAVTGLFLQETQYF,TGCGCCAGCAGCCAAGCTGTGACAGGGCTGTTCCTCCAAGAGACCCAGTACTTC
TRBJ2-7,TRBD1,.,15,TRBV5-5,CASSLALGTGNEQYF,TGTGCCAGCAGCTTGGCACTAGGGACAGGGAACGAGCAGTACTTC
TRBJ1-6,.,few,16,TRBV19,CASSSGGSSYNSPLHF,TGTGCCAGTAGTAGTGGAGGGAGCTCCTATAATTCACCCCTCCACTTT
TRBJ2-7,TRBD2,.,15,TRBV18,CASSPGISGGYEQYF,TGTGCCAGCTCACCGGGGATAAGCGGGGGGTACGAGCAGTACTTC
TRBJ2-4,.,.,16,TRBV11-2,CASSPLGGEEENIQYF,TGTGCCAGCAGCCCGCTTGGAGGGGAGGAGGAAAACATTCAGTACTTC
TRBJ1-5,.,.,14,TRBV27,CASSFWRSNQPQHF,TGTGCCAGCAGTTTCTGGAGAAGCAATCAGCCCCAGCATTTT
TRBJ1-4,.,once,13,TRBV10-1,CASSDSVYEKLFF,TGCGCCAGCAGTGATTCGGTTTATGAAAAACTGTTTTTT
TRBJ2-3,.,few,15,TRBV7-6,CASRETPLITDTQYF,TGTGCCAGCAGGGAGACTCCACTAATCACAGATACGCAGTATTTT
TRBJ1-3,.,once,18,TRBV23-1,CASRLRGISLGSGNTIYF,TGCGCCAGCAGGCTCCGGGGGATTAGCCTGGGCTCTGGAAACACCATATATTTT
TRBJ1-5,TRBD1,few,17,TRBV15,CATSKIRDRFRNQPQHF,TGTGCCACCAGCAAAATAAGGGACAGGTTTCGTAATCAGCCCCAGCATTTT
TRBJ2-7,.,.,12,TRBV30,CAWSDGQYEQYF,TGTGCCTGGAGTGACGGACAGTACGAGCAGTACTTC
TRBJ1-6,.,.,17,TRBV21-1,CASSKGRQGATDSPLHF,TGTGCCAGCAGCAAAGGCCGACAGGGGGCGACTGATTCACCCCTCCACTTT
TRBJ1-1,.,.,15,TRBV11-3,CASSLGLQGNTEAFF,TGTGCCAGCAGCTTAGGTCTCCAGGGCAACACTGAAGCTTTCTTT
TRBJ1-5,.,.,15,TRBV27,CASSWGGGSNQPQHF,TGTGCCAGCTCCTGGGGGGGTGGAAGCAATCAGCCCCAGCATTTT
TRBJ1-1,.,.,13,TRBV2,CASSDRYNTEAFF,TGTGCCAGCAGTGACCGCTACAACACTGAAGCTTTCTTT
TRBJ2-1,TRBD2,.,14,TRBV9,CASSVGDQRGWQFF,TGTGCCAGCAGCGTAGGGGACCAGCGGGGGTGGCAGTTCTTC
TRBJ1-5,.,.,12,TRBV19,CASSRWSQPQHF,TGTGCCAGTAGTAGGTGGAGTCAGCCCCAGCATTTT
TRBJ1-6,.,.,13,TRBV4-3,CASSPGLNSPLHF,TGCGCCAGCAGCCCGGGTTTGAATTCACCCCTCCACTTT
TRBJ2-7,.,.,15,TRBV7-8,CASSLAQGVIYEQYF,TGTGCCAGCAGCTTAGCCCAAGGGGTGATCTACGAGCAGTACTTC
TRBJ1-2,TRBD1,.,15,TRBV27,CASSQYSGTGKGYTF,TGTGCCAGCAGTCAGTATTCCGGGACAGGGAAAGGCTACACCTTC
TRBJ1-4,TRBD1,.,15,TRBV6-1,CASSAERGRWEKLFF,TGTGCCAGCAGTGCGGAAAGGGGGCGCTGGGAAAAACTGTTTTTT
TRBJ1-2,TRBD1,.,14,TRBV5-4,CASSARQGIDGYTF,TGTGCCAGCAGCGCACGACAGGGAATCGACGGCTACACCTTC
TRBJ1-1,TRBD1,.,14,TRBV5-1,CASSFTGGNTEAFF,TGCGCCAGCAGCTTCACAGGGGGAAACACTGAAGCTTTCTTT
TRBJ1-2,TRBD1,.,14,TRBV7-9,CASSPGGVGYGYTF,TGTGCCAGCAGCCCAGGGGGAGTAGGGTATGGCTACACCTTC
TRBJ2-7,.,.,17,TRBV11-2,CASSLGRGRERTYEQYF,TGTGCCAGCAGCTTAGGGCGGGGCAGGGAAAGGACCTACGAGCAGTACTTC
TRBJ1-1,.,.,14,TRBV18,CASSPREGYTEAFF,TGTGCCAGCTCACCACGGGAGGGGTACACTGAAGCTTTCTTT
TRBJ1-3,TRBD1,.,17,TRBV4-1,CASSQEQDRGFGNTIYF,TGCGCCAGCAGCCAAGAGCAGGACAGGGGTTTTGGAAACACCATATATTTT
TRBJ1-2,.,once,15,TRBV6-6,CASSYGGGGVEGYTF,TGTGCCAGCAGTTACGGCGGAGGCGGGGTAGAGGGCTACACCTTC
TRBJ1-1,.,once,14,TRBV6-1,CASSESRANTEAFF,TGTGCCAGCAGTGAAAGCAGGGCGAACACTGAAGCTTTCTTT
TRBJ2-7,TRBD1,.,14,TRBV5-1,CASHPGQGVYEQYF,TGCGCCAGTCATCCGGGACAGGGTGTCTACGAGCAGTACTTC
TRBJ1-4,.,.,15,TRBV15,CATSSRRGSDEKLFF,TGTGCCACCAGCAGTCGAAGGGGTTCGGATGAAAAACTGTTTTTT
TRBJ1-2,.,few,13,TRBV18,CASSRGTTYGYTF,TGTGCCAGCTCACGCGGGACGACCTATGGCTACACCTTC
TRBJ2-3,.,once,16,TRBV7-2,CASSLMAARGTDTQYF,TGTGCCAGCAGCTTAATGGCGGCCAGGGGCACAGATACGCAGTATTTT
TRBJ1-6,TRBD1,once,14,TRBV6-1,CASSRTGVDSPLHF,TGTGCCAGCAGCAGGACAGGGGTGGATTCACCCCTCCACTTT